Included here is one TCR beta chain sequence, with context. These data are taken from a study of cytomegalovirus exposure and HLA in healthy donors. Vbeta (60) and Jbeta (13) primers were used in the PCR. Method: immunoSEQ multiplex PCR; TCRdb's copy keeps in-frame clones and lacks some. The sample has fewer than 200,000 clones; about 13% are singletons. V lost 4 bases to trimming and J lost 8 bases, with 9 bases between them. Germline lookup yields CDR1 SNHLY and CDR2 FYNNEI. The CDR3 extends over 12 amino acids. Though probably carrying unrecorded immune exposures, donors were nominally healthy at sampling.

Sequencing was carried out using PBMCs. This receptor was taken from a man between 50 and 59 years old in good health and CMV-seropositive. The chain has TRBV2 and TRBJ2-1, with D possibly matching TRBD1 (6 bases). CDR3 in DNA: TGTGCCAGCAGTGGCGAGGGGGATGAGCAGTTCTTC. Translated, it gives CASSGEGDEQFF.